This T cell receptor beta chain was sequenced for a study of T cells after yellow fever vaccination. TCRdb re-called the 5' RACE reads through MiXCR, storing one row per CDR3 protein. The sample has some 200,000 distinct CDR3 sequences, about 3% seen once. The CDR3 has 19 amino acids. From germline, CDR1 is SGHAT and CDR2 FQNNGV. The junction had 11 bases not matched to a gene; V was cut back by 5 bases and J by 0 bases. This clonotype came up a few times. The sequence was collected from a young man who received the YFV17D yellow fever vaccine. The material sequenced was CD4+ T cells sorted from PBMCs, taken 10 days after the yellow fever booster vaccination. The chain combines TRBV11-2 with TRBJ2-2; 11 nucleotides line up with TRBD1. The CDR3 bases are TGTGCCAGCAGCCGCCGGGACAGGGGGTTCGCCTCGAACACCGGGGAGCTGTTTTTT. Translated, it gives CASSRRDRGFASNTGELFF.